The rows below give T cell receptor beta chains drawn from one sample of a study of Graves' ophthalmopathy and Graves' hyperthyroidism. Each CDR3 protein gets one entry after TCRdb re-called the multiplex PCR reads with MiXCR. Among around 1,000,000 distinct CDR3 sequences listed, about 38% were seen once. Source material: peripheral blood or thyroid tissue (not recorded which). These receptors all come from an adult man with Graves' hyperthyroidism. Each CDR3 is given with its conserved first and last residue. D genes are given only for firm matches. Clone size is shown for a subset of rows, as once, few, many or a class of expanded clone.

size: NA; V: TRBV4-1; J: TRBJ2-7; D: TRBD2; DNA: TGCGCCAGCAGCCCCGGGGACTACTCCTACGAGCAGTACTTC; CDR3: CASSPGDYSYEQYF
size: few; V: TRBV6-5; J: TRBJ1-3; D: NA; DNA: TGTGCCAGCATTCCCACATTTCCGGGAAACACCATATATTTT; CDR3: CASIPTFPGNTIYF
size: many; V: TRBV7-2; J: TRBJ2-7; D: NA; DNA: TGTGCCAGCAGCTATACAGACACCGAGCAGTACTTC; CDR3: CASSYTDTEQYF
size: NA; V: TRBV29-1; J: TRBJ2-7; D: TRBD2; DNA: TGCAGCGTAGACGGGGGGGGCGGTTACGAGCAGTACTTC; CDR3: CSVDGGGGYEQYF
size: NA; V: TRBV24-1; J: TRBJ1-2; D: NA; DNA: TGTGCCACCAGTGATTCGACCGGGCCAGGAGGGCACTATGGCTACACCTTC; CDR3: CATSDSTGPGGHYGYTF
size: many; V: TRBV7-9; J: TRBJ2-7; D: NA; DNA: TGTGCCAGCAGCTTAGCGGTGGGACCTCCCTTTTACGAGCAGTACTTC; CDR3: CASSLAVGPPFYEQYF
size: NA; V: TRBV10-3; J: TRBJ2-5; D: NA; DNA: TGTGCCAGCAGTTTCTCGACAGGCGGGACCCAGTACTTC; CDR3: CASSFSTGGTQYF
size: few; V: TRBV7-8; J: TRBJ2-7; D: NA; DNA: TGTGCCAGCAGCTTAGCCTCGGGGATAAACGAGCAGTACTTC; CDR3: CASSLASGINEQYF
size: NA; V: TRBV13; J: TRBJ1-3; D: TRBD1; DNA: TGTGCCAGCAGCTTATTACAGGGGAGAGACACCATATATTTT; CDR3: CASSLLQGRDTIYF
size: once; V: TRBV29-1; J: TRBJ2-6; D: TRBD2; DNA: TGCAGGAAGGCAAGCGGGGTTTCTGGGGCCAACGTCCTGACTTTC; CDR3: CRKASGVSGANVLTF
size: many; V: TRBV10-3; J: TRBJ2-5; D: TRBD1; DNA: TGTGCCATCAGTGACTCCGGACAGGGTCAGACCCAGTACTTC; CDR3: CAISDSGQGQTQYF
size: many; V: TRBV7-2; J: TRBJ1-2; D: NA; DNA: TGTGCCAGCAGCCCCGGGGGGGGCGCGTATGGCTACACCTTC; CDR3: CASSPGGGAYGYTF
size: NA; V: TRBV11-2; J: TRBJ2-5; D: NA; DNA: TGTGCCAGCAGCCGCTTGGCGGGTTTTGTGACCCAGTACTTC; CDR3: CASSRLAGFVTQYF
size: many; V: TRBV9; J: TRBJ1-6; D: TRBD1; DNA: TGTGCCAGCAGCGCGGTGGACAGGGGCAATTCACCCCTCCACTTT; CDR3: CASSAVDRGNSPLHF
size: many; V: TRBV6-6; J: TRBJ1-5; D: NA; DNA: TGTGCCAGCAGGGTGGCAGCTAATCAGCCCCAGCATTTT; CDR3: CASRVAANQPQHF
size: NA; V: TRBV10-3; J: TRBJ1-1; D: NA; DNA: TGTGCCATCAGTGACCCTTTCTGGAACACTGAAGCTTTCTTT; CDR3: CAISDPFWNTEAFF
size: NA; V: TRBV5-1; J: TRBJ2-7; D: TRBD1; DNA: TGCGCCAGCAGCTTGGCGGACAGGACAGGGAAGAACGAGCAGTACTTC; CDR3: CASSLADRTGKNEQYF
size: many; V: TRBV7-9; J: TRBJ1-2; D: TRBD1; DNA: TGTGCCAGCAGCTTAATAACAGGGGAGTACACCTTC; CDR3: CASSLITGEYTF
size: NA; V: TRBV29-1; J: TRBJ1-2; D: NA; DNA: TGCAGCGCTGACAGGTCGGGAACTGAAGAGGGTGGCTACACCTTC; CDR3: CSADRSGTEEGGYTF
size: many; V: TRBV5-4; J: TRBJ2-7; D: NA; DNA: TGTGCCAGCAGCCCCTGGGGGGACTACGAGCAGTACTTC; CDR3: CASSPWGDYEQYF
size: NA; V: TRBV10-2; J: TRBJ2-7; D: TRBD2; DNA: TGCGCCAGCAGTGCCGGACTAGCGGGACACCCCTACGAGCAGTACTTC; CDR3: CASSAGLAGHPYEQYF
size: many; V: TRBV6-5; J: TRBJ1-2; D: NA; DNA: TGTGCCAGCAGTGGGTGGGTAGGGCCTCGCTATGGCTACACCTTC; CDR3: CASSGWVGPRYGYTF
size: NA; V: TRBV10-3; J: TRBJ1-1; D: NA; DNA: TGTGCCATCAGGGGAGTTACGGGGTACACTGAAGCTTTCTTT; CDR3: CAIRGVTGYTEAFF
size: many; V: TRBV19; J: TRBJ2-2; D: TRBD1; DNA: TGTGCCAGTAGAAACAGGGGTACCGGGGAGCTGTTTTTT; CDR3: CASRNRGTGELFF
size: few; V: TRBV5-1; J: TRBJ2-5; D: NA; DNA: TGCGCCAGCAGCCACAGACCCTTGGAGACCCAGTACTTC; CDR3: CASSHRPLETQYF
size: many; V: TRBV7-9; J: TRBJ2-7; D: NA; DNA: TGTGCCAGCAGCTCGGACGTCTACGAGCAGTACTTC; CDR3: CASSSDVYEQYF
size: NA; V: TRBV10-3; J: TRBJ1-1; D: TRBD1; DNA: TGTGCCATCAGTGACCCGGACAGGGGTAAGGGCACTGAAGCTTTCTTT; CDR3: CAISDPDRGKGTEAFF
size: NA; V: TRBV7-9; J: TRBJ1-3; D: NA; DNA: TGTGCCAGCAGCTACGGACAATTCTCTGGAAACACCATATATTTT; CDR3: CASSYGQFSGNTIYF
size: NA; V: TRBV2; J: TRBJ1-4; D: NA; DNA: TGTGCCAGCAGGCCCGAGTACCGGGATAAACTGTTTTTT; CDR3: CASRPEYRDKLFF
size: NA; V: TRBV10-3; J: TRBJ1-1; D: TRBD1; DNA: TGTGCCATCAGTGGTATAGGGACAGGGCTAAAACCGAACACTGAAGCTTTCTTT; CDR3: CAISGIGTGLKPNTEAFF
size: many; V: TRBV7-2; J: TRBJ2-2; D: TRBD2; DNA: TGTGCCAGCAACCTACGACTAGCGGGGACAACCGGGGAGCTGTTTTTT; CDR3: CASNLRLAGTTGELFF
size: NA; V: TRBV9; J: TRBJ2-2; D: NA; DNA: TGTGCCAGCAGCGTATGGAGAGGGGGCGGGGAGCTGTTTTTT; CDR3: CASSVWRGGGELFF
size: few; V: TRBV5-4; J: TRBJ2-2; D: NA; DNA: TGTGCCAGCAGCTCACCTCCCACGGGGGCCGGGGAGCTGTTTTTT; CDR3: CASSSPPTGAGELFF
size: NA; V: TRBV10-3; J: TRBJ1-3; D: TRBD1; DNA: TGTGCCATCACCCAGGGGGGAAGAAACACCATATATTTT; CDR3: CAITQGGRNTIYF
size: NA; V: TRBV19; J: TRBJ2-7; D: TRBD1; DNA: TGTGTCAGTAGTCCCCGGGACAGAACCTACGAGCAGTACTTC; CDR3: CVSSPRDRTYEQYF
size: few; V: TRBV6-2/TRBV6-3; J: TRBJ1-5; D: TRBD1; DNA: TGTGCCAGCAGTTGGACGGGACAGGGTCGGCCCCAGCATTTT; CDR3: CASSWTGQGRPQHF
size: NA; V: TRBV30; J: TRBJ2-5; D: NA; DNA: TGTGCCTGGAGTGTATCTTTTGAGACCCAGTACTTC; CDR3: CAWSVSFETQYF
size: few; V: TRBV7-8; J: TRBJ1-2; D: NA; DNA: TGTGCCAGCAGCTTATCCCTCCGGTCCAGAGAAGCTAACTATGGCTACACCTTC; CDR3: CASSLSLRSREANYGYTF
size: NA; V: TRBV30; J: TRBJ1-1; D: NA; DNA: TGTGCCTGGAGTGTACGCCAAGGGACCACTGAAGCTTTCTTT; CDR3: CAWSVRQGTTEAFF
size: NA; V: TRBV19; J: TRBJ2-6; D: NA; DNA: TGTGCCACGGGAGTTGGGGCCAACGTCCTGACTTTC; CDR3: CATGVGANVLTF
size: NA; V: TRBV25-1; J: TRBJ1-3; D: NA; DNA: TGTGCCAGCAGTGAATGGGTGGCAGGCCACTCTGGAAACACCATATATTTT; CDR3: CASSEWVAGHSGNTIYF
size: NA; V: TRBV20-1; J: TRBJ2-5; D: TRBD1; DNA: TGCAGTGCTTTACCCGGGACAGGACCGGGGGAGACCCAGTACTTC; CDR3: CSALPGTGPGETQYF
size: many; V: TRBV4-2; J: TRBJ2-5; D: NA; DNA: TGTGCCAGCAGCCAAGATACGCAGACCCAGTACTTC; CDR3: CASSQDTQTQYF
size: many; V: TRBV4-1; J: TRBJ2-5; D: TRBD1; DNA: TGCGCCAGCAGCCAATCCGGACAGGGCAGAGAAGAGACCCAGTACTTC; CDR3: CASSQSGQGREETQYF
size: many; V: TRBV6-2/TRBV6-3; J: TRBJ1-1; D: NA; DNA: TGTGCCAGCAGTCGTTCGGCTGAAGCTTTCTTT; CDR3: CASSRSAEAFF
size: many; V: TRBV19; J: TRBJ1-5; D: NA; DNA: TGTGCCAGCCAATCGTACAGAGTCAATCAGCCCCAGCATTTT; CDR3: CASQSYRVNQPQHF
size: NA; V: TRBV11-2; J: TRBJ2-2; D: TRBD1; DNA: TGTGCCAGCAGCGACAGGGGGCTGGCCGGGGAGCTGTTTTTT; CDR3: CASSDRGLAGELFF
size: NA; V: TRBV12-3/TRBV12-4; J: TRBJ1-1; D: TRBD1; DNA: TGTGCCAGCAGTTTAAAGACAGGGGTTACTGAAGCTTTCTTT; CDR3: CASSLKTGVTEAFF
size: many; V: TRBV2; J: TRBJ1-2; D: TRBD1; DNA: TGTGCCAGCAGACGGGACAGCTATGGCTACACCTTC; CDR3: CASRRDSYGYTF
size: many; V: TRBV7-8; J: TRBJ1-6; D: NA; DNA: TGTGCCAGCAGCCGAGATGGCAGGGGTGGATCACCCCTCCACTTT; CDR3: CASSRDGRGGSPLHF
size: many; V: TRBV10-2; J: TRBJ2-7; D: NA; DNA: TGCGCCACCCAGGGTTCCTACGAGCAGTACTTC; CDR3: CATQGSYEQYF
size: many; V: TRBV30; J: TRBJ1-1; D: NA; DNA: TGTGCCTGGGCTCGGAGCGAAGACACTGAAGCTTTCTTT; CDR3: CAWARSEDTEAFF
size: NA; V: TRBV29-1; J: TRBJ1-2; D: TRBD1; DNA: TGCAGCGTTGAGCTTACAGGGGCTTATGGCTACACCTTC; CDR3: CSVELTGAYGYTF